This is a list of T cell receptor beta chains from one sample in a study of T cell responses to AZD1222 COVID-19 vaccine. Profiling relied on immunoSEQ multiplex PCR, and the TCRdb table lists in-frame clones only, not all of them. The sample lists about 120,000 clones, around 83% occurring once. Specimen: peripheral blood, collected 28 days after the second AZD1222 dose. All receptors come from an adult who received the AZD1222 COVID-19 vaccine. Both conserved end residues are part of each CDR3. A D gene is named only where the DNA matches it firmly. The size of a clone is reported for some rows only, either as once, few or many, or as a class for expanded clones.

j_gene,v_gene,d_gene,abundance,CDR3nt,CDR3aa
TRBJ2-5,TRBV5-8,NA,NA,TGTGCCAGCAGCTTGAACTTACAGGTTGGATCCCAAGAGACCCAGTACTTC,CASSLNLQVGSQETQYF
TRBJ1-2,TRBV5-4,TRBD1,NA,TGTGCCAGCAGCTTGAATAGTGACAGGGCCTATTATGGCTACACCTTC,CASSLNSDRAYYGYTF
TRBJ1-3,TRBV10-2,TRBD1,NA,TGCGCCAGCAGTGTTTCAGGGGGGAGAAACACCATATATTTT,CASSVSGGRNTIYF
TRBJ2-5,TRBV7-6,NA,NA,TGTGCCAGCAGCTTAGGTGGCCCGGCCCAGGAGGAGACCCAGTACTTC,CASSLGGPAQEETQYF
TRBJ1-1,TRBV18,NA,NA,TGTGCCAGCTCCTTACAGGACAACACTGAAGCTTTCTTT,CASSLQDNTEAFF
TRBJ1-3,TRBV6-5,NA,NA,TGTGCCAGCAGTTTGGACCGGGGAAACACCATATATTTT,CASSLDRGNTIYF
TRBJ2-7,TRBV18,NA,NA,TGTGCCAGCTCACCTTGGAGGGAGATGGGGCAGTACTTC,CASSPWREMGQYF
TRBJ1-2,TRBV5-1,TRBD1,NA,TGCGCCAGCAGCTCGACAGGGCTGCGGTATGGCTACACCTTC,CASSSTGLRYGYTF
TRBJ2-7,TRBV5-1,TRBD1,NA,TGCGCCAGCAGCTCGACAGGGTTCGGGTACGAGCAGTACTTC,CASSSTGFGYEQYF
TRBJ1-6,TRBV12-3/TRBV12-4,NA,NA,TGTGCCAGCAGCCTTGACAGTAATTCACCCCTCCACTTT,CASSLDSNSPLHF
TRBJ2-1,TRBV29-1,TRBD2,NA,TGCAGCGTTGAAGAGGCCAGCGGGAGGGCCAATGAGCAGTTCTTC,CSVEEASGRANEQFF
TRBJ1-3,TRBV7-6,NA,few,TGTGCCAGCAGCCCCCTGCCCCTGGGCTCTGGAAACACCATATATTTT,CASSPLPLGSGNTIYF
TRBJ1-2,TRBV2,TRBD1,NA,TGTGCCAGCGTGGGACAGGGACTCTATGGCTACACCTTC,CASVGQGLYGYTF
TRBJ1-1,TRBV25-1,NA,once,TGTGCCAGCAGGTTCGACATGAACACTGAAGCTTTCTTT,CASRFDMNTEAFF
TRBJ1-5,TRBV19,NA,once,TGTGCCAGTAGTATAATGGCGGTGAGGCAGCCCCAGCATTTT,CASSIMAVRQPQHF
TRBJ1-2,TRBV7-9,NA,NA,TGTGCCAGCAGCGAAAACGAGGACTATGGCTACACCTTC,CASSENEDYGYTF
TRBJ1-6,TRBV27,NA,few,TGTGCCAGCAGCGCACCGAGGGACGGGGCTTCTGCACCCCTCCACTTT,CASSAPRDGASAPLHF
TRBJ2-3,TRBV3-1/TRBV3-2,NA,NA,TGTGCCAGCAGCCAAACCGGACGCCGCACAGATACGCAGTATTTT,CASSQTGRRTDTQYF
TRBJ2-7,TRBV5-1,TRBD2,NA,TGCGCCAGCAGCGCCGGGACTAGCCACGGCGAGCAGTACTTC,CASSAGTSHGEQYF
TRBJ1-1,TRBV2,NA,NA,TGTGCCAGCACCCTGGGCAGTATGAACACTGAAGCTTTCTTT,CASTLGSMNTEAFF
TRBJ2-2,TRBV5-1,TRBD1,once,TGCGCCAGCAGTGGGGACAGGGGGCGAACCGGGGAGCTGTTTTTT,CASSGDRGRTGELFF
TRBJ2-3,TRBV7-2,NA,NA,TGTGCCAGCAGCTTAGGTCCGGGATCAGATACGCAGTATTTT,CASSLGPGSDTQYF
TRBJ2-3,TRBV9,NA,NA,TGTGCCAGCAGCCCCACCGGGTTCACAGATACGCAGTATTTT,CASSPTGFTDTQYF
TRBJ1-2,TRBV10-1,NA,NA,TGCGCCAGGGGCCGATATGGCTACACCTTC,CARGRYGYTF
TRBJ1-1,TRBV19,TRBD1,NA,TGTGCCAGTAGTATAAAGAGACAGGGGGTGAGCACTGAAGCTTTCTTT,CASSIKRQGVSTEAFF
TRBJ2-1,TRBV5-5,NA,NA,TGTGCCAGCAGTCTAAGGATCCCCCCCTACAATGAGCAGTTCTTC,CASSLRIPPYNEQFF
TRBJ2-2,TRBV25-1,NA,few,TGTGCCAGCAGTGAATCTCGGGTGGGGAGAGCCGGGGAGCTGTTTTTT,CASSESRVGRAGELFF
TRBJ2-4,TRBV19,NA,NA,TGTGCCAGTAGTCCATTCGGGACCCAAGAAGGCATTCAGTACTTC,CASSPFGTQEGIQYF
TRBJ2-3,TRBV5-1,TRBD1,NA,TGCGCCAGCAGCCCCCGACAGGGGACGACAGATACGCAGTATTTT,CASSPRQGTTDTQYF
TRBJ2-2,TRBV11-3,TRBD2,NA,TGTGCCAGCAGCCCCGGGACTAGCGGGACCGGGGAGCTGTTTTTT,CASSPGTSGTGELFF
TRBJ2-3,TRBV20-1,NA,NA,TGCAGTGCTAGTGTCGACGCGGCTAGCACAGATACGCAGTATTTT,CSASVDAASTDTQYF
TRBJ2-7,TRBV5-1,TRBD2,NA,TGCGCCAGCAGCTTCTCTGGGACTACATCCTACGAGCAGTACTTC,CASSFSGTTSYEQYF
TRBJ2-7,TRBV29-1,NA,NA,TGCAGCGTTGAAGAGAGCAGGGTCCCCTACGAGCAGTACTTC,CSVEESRVPYEQYF
TRBJ2-7,TRBV4-1,TRBD2,NA,TGCGCCAGCAGCCAAGAGAGCGGGGGAACCTACGAGCAGTACTTC,CASSQESGGTYEQYF